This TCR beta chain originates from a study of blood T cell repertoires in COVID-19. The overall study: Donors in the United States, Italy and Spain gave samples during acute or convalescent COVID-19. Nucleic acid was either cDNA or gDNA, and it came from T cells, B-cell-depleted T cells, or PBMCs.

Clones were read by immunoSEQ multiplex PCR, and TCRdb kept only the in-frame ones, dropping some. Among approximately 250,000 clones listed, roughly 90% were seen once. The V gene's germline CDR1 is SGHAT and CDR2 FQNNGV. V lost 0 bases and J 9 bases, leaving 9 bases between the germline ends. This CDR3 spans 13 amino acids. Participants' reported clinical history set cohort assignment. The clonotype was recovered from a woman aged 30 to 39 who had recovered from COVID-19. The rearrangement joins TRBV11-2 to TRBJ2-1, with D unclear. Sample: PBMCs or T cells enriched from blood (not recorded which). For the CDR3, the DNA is TGTGCCAGCAGCTTAGATTGGGCCATTGAGCAGTTCTTC. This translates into CASSLDWAIEQFF.